These 30 T cell receptor beta chains were all obtained from the same sample, sequenced in a study of cytomegalovirus exposure and HLA in healthy donors. Primers included in the PCR were 60 Vbeta and 13 Jbeta primers. Method: immunoSEQ multiplex PCR; TCRdb's copy keeps in-frame clones and lacks some. The table records 150,000 to 250,000 clones, 79% of them present only once. The sequenced sample was PBMCs. The receptors were gathered from a girl aged 10-17 years in good health and CMV-seropositive.

In its sample, this clone was seen once. V and J are TRBV2 and TRBJ1-3; D is undetermined. Deletions cut 5 bases from V and 4 bases from J, with 12 bases between. This CDR3 is 14 amino acids long. Germline-derived CDR1 and CDR2 are SNHLY and FYNNEI. CDR3 bases: TGTGCCAGCAGTTCCCGGGTAAGGGGAAACACCATATATTTT. Its translation is CASSSRVRGNTIYF.

The chain carries TRBV7-6 and TRBJ2-3; D is undetermined. The CDR3 has 14 amino acids. Germline loops: CDR1 SGHVS, CDR2 FNYEAQ. V gave up 4 bases and J gave up 4 bases, with 12 bases separating them. The CDR3 region has the DNA TGTGCCAGCAGCTCGAGTACAGTTTCAGATACGCAGTATTTT. Translated, it gives CASSSSTVSDTQYF. Combining the CDR3 with reference TRBV7-6 and TRBJ2-3 gives the whole variable domain GAGVSQSPRYKVTKRGQDVALRCDPISGHVSLYWYRQALGQGPEFLTYFNYEAQQDKSGLPNDRFSAERPEGSISTLTIQRTEQRDSAMYRCASSSSTVSDTQYFGPGTRLTVL.

The V and J genes are TRBV10-2 and TRBJ1-1, with D hard to call. Germline V CDR1 and CDR2: WSHSY, SAAADI. V lost 2 bases and J lost 4, with 8 bases in between. The CDR3 is made up of 13 amino acids. The CDR3 DNA reads TGCGCCAGCAGTGAGGAGGGCTTCACTGAAGCTTTCTTT. This codes for CASSEEGFTEAFF.

The rearrangement links TRBV28 to TRBJ1-1, with D perhaps matching TRBD1 (6 bases). This CDR3 spans 15 amino acids. The ends were cut back, 2 bases at V and 5 bases at J, with 15 bases in the middle. Germline values: CDR1 MDHEN, CDR2 SYDVKM. The CDR3 DNA reads as TGTGCCAGCAGTTTAGCGGGGGGCAGACGGACTGAAGCTTTCTTT. It yields the protein CASSLAGGRRTEAFF.

The DNA for the CDR3 is TGTGCCAGCAGTTACAGCGGACCTGACTCTGGGGCCAACGTCCTGACTTTC. Residues: CASSYSGPDSGANVLTF. The rearrangement links TRBV27 to TRBJ2-6; D possibly corresponds to TRBD2 (5 bases). Germline V gives CDR1 MNHEY, CDR2 SMNVEV (reference sequence). The CDR3 has 17 residues. The V gene lost 4 bases and the J gene lost 0 bases, with 13 bases spanning the gap.

V and J are TRBV6-4 and TRBJ2-1; no clear D. CDR1 and CDR2 from the germline V gene are MRHNA and SNTAGT. V was trimmed by 0 bases and J by 8 bases, leaving 8 bases between them. The CDR3 has 13 residues. DNA of the CDR3: TGTGCCAGCAGTGACTCCGAGGTGGATGAGCAGTTCTTC. Protein sequence: CASSDSEVDEQFF.

The DNA for the CDR3 is TGTGCCAGCAGGAACAGGTCCCCTGGAAACACCATATATTTT. Amino acid sequence: CASRNRSPGNTIYF. The chain combines TRBV6-5 with TRBJ1-3; perhaps TRBD1 as D (5 bases). The V gene's germline CDR1 is MNHEY and CDR2 SVGAGI. This CDR3 region has 14 residues. The ends were cut back, 6 bases at V and 2 bases at J, with 11 bases in the middle.

This clone was observed a single time. The rearrangement uses TRBV4-1 and TRBJ2-2; D call uncertain. Germline V gene data show CDR1 as MGHRA and CDR2 as YSYEKL. Trimming pared 2 bases from V and 4 bases from J, leaving 11 bases between. The CDR3 is made up of 15 amino acids. CDR3 bases: TGCGCCAGCAGCCAATCAGACAAGACCACCGGGGAGCTGTTTTTT. As protein: CASSQSDKTTGELFF.

DNA of the CDR3: TGTGCCAGCAGCTCCACCCCCTCTAGCGGGGCCCCCCTGCTAGCCAAAAACATTCAGTACTTC. Residues: CASSSTPSSGAPLLAKNIQYF. The chain recombines TRBV7-8 with TRBJ2-4; 9 nucleotides agree with TRBD2. The germline V gene has CDR1 SGHVS and CDR2 FQNEAQ. There are 21 residues in the CDR3. Unmatched junction bases numbered 19, after V lost 4 bases and J lost 0 bases.

CDR3 sequence reads: CASSHPADRDNSPLHF. DNA of the CDR3: TGTGCCAGCAGTCATCCGGCGGACAGGGACAATTCACCCCTCCACTTT. The rearrangement uses TRBV6-6 and TRBJ1-6; 8 bases fit TRBD1. The CDR3 spans 16 residues. Trimming took 5 bases from V and 7 from J; bases not matched to a gene: 10. From germline, CDR1 is MNHNY and CDR2 SVGAGI (reference sequence).

CDR3 coding DNA: TGTGCCAGCAGTTTTTCCCAGGAAAATTCACCCCTCCACTTT. Amino acid sequence: CASSFSQENSPLHF. This rearrangement joins TRBV27 to TRBJ1-6; D remains unclear. CDR1 is MNHEY and CDR2 is SMNVEV in the germline V gene (reference sequence). This CDR3 has 14 residues. Trimming took 3 bases from V and 7 from J, leaving 10 bases between them.

This chain connects TRBV28 to TRBJ2-7; the D is unclear. The CDR3 loop spans 14 amino acids. The ends were cut back, 8 bases at V and 2 bases at J, with 16 bases in the middle. CDR1 is MDHEN, CDR2 SYDVKM, per germline. The chain's CDR3 is CASSRFDSTYEQYF. Written as DNA, the CDR3 is TGTGCCAGCTCGAGATTCGACTCGACCTACGAGCAGTACTTC.

This clone has only one observation. DNA of the CDR3: TGTGCCAGCAGCGAAAGAGAGGGCTCTTGGGTGAAGCAGTACTTC. It is translated as CASSEREGSWVKQYF. This chain links TRBV5-6 with TRBJ2-7; D may be TRBD2 (5 bases). Trimming left V 4 bases short and J 8 bases short, with 22 bases between. Per germline, CDR1 SGHDT and CDR2 YYEEEE. This CDR3 spans 15 amino acids. The variable domain in full, completed from reference TRBV5-6 and TRBJ2-7, reads DAGVTQSPTHLIKTRGQQVTLRCSPKSGHDTVSWYQQALGQGPQFIFQYYEEEERQRGNFPDRFSGHQFPNYSSELNVNALLLGDSALYLCASSEREGSWVKQYFGPGTRLTVT.

Comment on this clone: The sample carries other DNA sequences with the same CDR3. The rearrangement uses TRBV27 and TRBJ1-2, with D tentatively TRBD1 (5 bases). CDR1 is MNHEY and CDR2 is SMNVEV in the germline V gene (reference sequence). V was pared by 0 bases and J by 1 base, with 9 bases between. This CDR3 has 15 amino acids. The CDR3 loop is CASSLSAGGNYGYTF. CDR3 DNA sequence: TGTGCCAGCAGTTTATCGGCCGGGGGTAACTATGGCTACACCTTC.

Turning to this clone: The junction differs from germline at one of its ends, possibly a read error. The chain links TRBV5-7 to TRBJ1-6; D gene uncertain. TRBV5-7 is known as an ORF, though its function is uncertain. This CDR3 has 12 residues. CDR3 region: CASSLPVPRPVF. The DNA of the CDR3 is TGTGCCAGCAGCTTGCCAGTCCCGCGGCCCGTCTTT.

This chain joins TRBV9 and TRBJ2-7; 11 nucleotides agree with TRBD1. V shed 4 bases and J 5 bases; nucleotides not matched to a gene: 8. Germline CDR1 and CDR2: SGDLS and YYNGEE. The CDR3 contains 15 residues. CDR3 DNA: TGTGCCAGCAGCTCCTGGGACAGGGGGGAGGACGAGCAGTACTTC. It encodes CASSSWDRGEDEQYF.

The J gene is TRBJ2-1, the V gene TRBV10-1; 9 nucleotides match TRBD2. Unmatched junction bases numbered 6, after V lost 6 bases and J lost 3 bases. Germline V gene data show CDR1 as WNHNN and CDR2 as SYGVQD (reference sequence). There are 15 residues in the CDR3. CDR3 sequence (DNA): TGCGCCAGCAGCCTTAATAGCGGGGGCTACAATGAGCAGTTCTTC. Amino acid sequence: CASSLNSGGYNEQFF.

In this sample, this clone turned up once. The CDR3 loop reads CASSQVVGGPGETQYF. The CDR3, as DNA: TGCGCCAGCAGCCAAGTGGTGGGGGGGCCCGGGGAGACCCAGTACTTC. The chain couples TRBV4-1 to TRBJ2-5; weak D call: TRBD2 (7 bases). V was pared by 1 base and J by 5 bases, with 17 bases between. Per germline, CDR1 MGHRA and CDR2 YSYEKL. CDR3 size: 16 residues.

The V and J genes are TRBV12-2 and TRBJ2-3; the D segment call TRBD2 is taken from the table without a DNA check. TRBV12-2 is given as a pseudogene. This CDR3 has 12 amino acids. This CDR3 is CASRLVTDTQYF. CDR3 nucleotides: TGTGCAAGTCGCTTAGTAACAGATACGCAGTATTTT.

The V call is TRBV4-3, the J call TRBJ1-2; 10 nucleotides align to TRBD1. V shed 2 bases and J 4 bases; nucleotides not matched to a gene: 7. Germline V gene data show CDR1 as LGHNA and CDR2 as YSLEER. The CDR3 has 16 residues. The CDR3 reads CASSQLVGQGTYGYTF. The DNA for the CDR3 is TGCGCCAGCAGCCAATTGGTGGGACAGGGGACCTATGGCTACACCTTC.

This clone has only a few counts. The V and J genes are TRBV6-1 and TRBJ2-7; D ambiguous. This CDR3 has 14 residues. In germline, CDR1 is MNHNS, CDR2 SASEGT. This chain's CDR3 is CAFFKQKAAYEQYF. The CDR3 coding sequence is TGTGCTTTTTTCAAGCAGAAGGCGGCATACGAGCAGTACTTC.

The genes are TRBV6-5 and TRBJ1-5; D remains ambiguous. V lost 0 bases and J lost 5, with 8 bases in between. CDR1 and CDR2 from the germline V gene are MNHEY and SVGAGI. The CDR3 loop spans 14 amino acids. CDR3 region: CASSYSRDYQPQHF. For the CDR3, the DNA is TGTGCCAGCAGTTACTCGAGAGACTATCAGCCCCAGCATTTT.

The V call is TRBV12-5, the J call TRBJ1-3; 7 nucleotides line up with TRBD1. The CDR3 consists of 16 residues. V was clipped by 0 bases and J by 5 bases; unmatched bases: 7. Looked up from germline, CDR1 is LGHNT and CDR2 is FRNRAP. The CDR3 here is CASGLVREDRRNTIYF. CDR3 DNA sequence: TGTGCTAGTGGTTTGGTACGTGAGGACAGGAGAAACACCATATATTTT.

This clone was picked up one time. V usage is TRBV5-6 and J usage is TRBJ1-5; 7 bases line up with TRBD1. CDR1 and CDR2 (germline): SGHDT, YYEEEE. The J segment lost 8 bases and the V segment lost 0 bases, leaving 8 bases of the junction unmatched. CDR3 length: 15 amino acids. CDR3 in amino acids: CASSLGDSRVEPQHF. The CDR3 DNA is TGTGCCAGCAGCTTGGGGGACAGCAGGGTAGAGCCCCAGCATTTT.

On this clone: One end of the junction is discordant with germline, which a read error may explain. This chain joins TRBV19 and TRBJ1-3; weak D call: TRBD1 (5 bases). The CDR3 covers 14 residues. Germline V gene lookup returns CDR1 LNHDA and CDR2 SQIVND (reference sequence). The CDR3 bases are TGTGCCAGTAGTATAGACGGGGGTGGAAACACCACATATTTT. Its protein is CASSIDGGGNTTYF.

This clone has just a few counts. V and J are TRBV11-2 and TRBJ2-5, with 8 nucleotides matching TRBD1. Germline-derived CDR1 and CDR2 are SGHAT and FQNNGV. The V gene end was trimmed by 8 bases and the J gene end by 5 bases; junction bases not matched to a gene: 13. This CDR3 has 15 amino acids. For the CDR3, the DNA is TGTGCCAGCCACCGAACGGACAGGGTTGGCGAGACCCAGTACTTC. It codes for CASHRTDRVGETQYF.

This clone was counted a single time. The chain combines TRBV5-1 with TRBJ2-5, with 7 bases lining up with TRBD2. Looked up from germline, CDR1 is SGHRS and CDR2 is YFSETQ. J gave up 2 bases and V 4 bases, and 11 bases lay outside the gene matches. The CDR3 covers 16 residues. The CDR3 DNA reads as TGCGCCAGCAGCCCCTCCGCGGGACTACTACAAGAGACCCAGTACTTC. It yields the protein CASSPSAGLLQETQYF.

The rearrangement links TRBV29-1 to TRBJ1-2; D remains unclear. Trimming removed 1 base at V and 2 bases at J, with 8 bases between. Germline V gene lookup returns CDR1 SQVTM and CDR2 ANQGSEA. CDR3 length: 13 amino acids. DNA for the CDR3: TGCAGCGTTGAAGCCCCGCAGAACTATGGCTACACCTTC. This translates into CSVEAPQNYGYTF.

The rearrangement links TRBV7-2 to TRBJ1-2; D gene uncertain. This CDR3 has 14 amino acids. With 6 bases removed from V and 4 bases from J, the gap between germline ends came to 15 bases. Germline V gene sequence: CDR1 SGHTA, CDR2 FQGNSA. In DNA, the CDR3 is TGTGCCAGCAGTGGGCAGGAGGTACTCTATGGCTACACCTTC. This gives the protein CASSGQEVLYGYTF.

The sample holds one count of this clone. As DNA, the CDR3 is TGCGCCAGCAGCCACTCCGGGAACCCAACGGACATTCAGTACTTC. This encodes CASSHSGNPTDIQYF. The chain employs TRBV4-3 and TRBJ2-4, with D possibly being TRBD2 (5 bases). CDR1 and CDR2 from the germline V gene are LGHNA and YSLEER. The V end lost 3 bases, the J end lost 8 bases, and 17 bases lay between the germline ends. There are 15 residues in the CDR3.